The 10 T cell receptor beta chains given below trace back to one sample, sequenced in a study of blood T cells in healthy people across ages (dated by TCRdb to the mid-2010s). The library was produced with 5' RACE. Sequenced using an Illumina HiSeq 2500. A second PCR of 7 to 11 cycles was performed with a sample-barcoded 5' primer and a J-beta primer mix. Through fastp at Q25 and MiXCR, TCRdb rebuilt clones from the public reads, retaining in-frame beta chains. Entries are consolidated by CDR3 protein sequence, retaining the most common genes and DNA. The sample table shows 1.5 million to 2 million distinct CDR3 sequences, and over 25% are seen once. Of the sample, over 7% is held by the ten largest clones. The source material was blood. Receptor source: a woman aged 25 to 45 in good health.

This clonotype occurred a few times. The V call is TRBV20-1, the J call TRBJ1-2; 8 bases are a match to TRBD1. The CDR3 extends over 12 amino acids. V trimming: 6 bases; J trimming: 7 bases; junction bases outside the gene matches: 7. Germline values: CDR1 DFQATT, CDR2 SNEGSKA (reference sequence). For the CDR3, the DNA is TGCAGTGCCATTACAGGGGGGGGTGGCTACACCTTC. It is translated as CSAITGGGGYTF.

The V call is TRBV4-2, the J call TRBJ2-7; tentative D call: TRBD2 (5 bases). Trimming took off 1 base at V and 3 bases at J, with 13 bases between the two ends. This CDR3 is 15 amino acids long. Looked up from germline, CDR1 is LGHNA and CDR2 is YNFKEQ. CDR3 residues: CASSQGRASYYEQYF. CDR3 DNA sequence: TGTGCCAGCAGCCAAGGGCGGGCCAGCTACTACGAGCAGTACTTC.

V and J are TRBV6-6 and TRBJ1-6; D gene unclear. There are 16 residues in the CDR3. From germline, CDR1 is MNHNY and CDR2 SVGAGI (reference sequence). Trimming removed 0 bases from V and 3 bases from J, with 9 bases in between. The CDR3 loop reads CASSYSMAGYNSPLHF. CDR3 nucleotide sequence: TGTGCCAGCAGTTACTCGATGGCAGGCTATAATTCACCCCTCCACTTT.

The V call is TRBV20-1, the J call TRBJ2-7; 9 bases map to TRBD1. With 5 bases clipped from V and 2 bases from J, the junction kept 10 bases outside the gene matches. The CDR3 loop spans 15 amino acids. Germline values: CDR1 DFQATT, CDR2 SNEGSKA (reference sequence). CDR3 coding DNA: TGCAGTGCTCCGAAGGCCGGGACAGGGCCCTACGAGCAGTACTTC. Protein: CSAPKAGTGPYEQYF.

A note on this clonotype: A much more abundant neighbour one base away suggests this may be a read error. This chain links TRBV6-5 with TRBJ2-5; 13 bases agree with TRBD2. With the DNA end fitting TRBJ2-7 better, the J assignment may be wrong. The CDR3 contains 14 residues. The germline V gene has CDR1 MNHEY and CDR2 SVGAGI. The CDR3 nucleotides are TGTGCCAGCAGGAGACTAGCGGGAGGCCACGAGCAGTACTTC. This codes for CASRRLAGGHEQYF.

J is TRBJ2-3 and V is TRBV10-3; tentative D call: TRBD2 (5 bases). The V gene's germline CDR1 is ENHRY and CDR2 SYGVKD. V lost 6 bases and J lost 1, with 11 bases in between. CDR3 size: 14 residues. CDR3 in DNA: TGTGCCATCAGACCGGCAGCGGGCACAGATACGCAGTATTTT. Amino acids: CAIRPAAGTDTQYF.

This clonotype was recorded a few times. V is TRBV5-1 and J is TRBJ1-1, with 9 bases aligning to TRBD1. V was pared by 3 bases and J by 4 bases, with 1 base of the junction left unmatched. The length of the CDR3 is 13 residues. In germline, CDR1 is SGHRS, CDR2 YFSETQ. CDR3 in DNA: TGCGCCAGCAGCTGGACAGGGGCCACTGAAGCTTTCTTT. Protein sequence: CASSWTGATEAFF. Variable domain in full (rest from reference TRBV5-1 and TRBJ1-1): KAGVTQTPRYLIKTRGQQVTLSCSPISGHRSVSWYQQTPGQGLQFLFEYFSETQRNKGNFPGRFSGRQFSNSRSEMNVSTLELGDSALYLCASSWTGATEAFFGQGTRLTVV.

The chain uses TRBV10-3 and TRBJ1-2; D remains ambiguous. The CDR3 runs 14 residues. The V gene lost 3 bases and the J gene lost 2 bases, with 10 bases spanning the gap. Per germline, CDR1 ENHRY and CDR2 SYGVKD. The CDR3 loop is CAISDRKANYGYTF. The CDR3 coding sequence is TGTGCCATCAGTGACAGAAAAGCCAACTATGGCTACACCTTC.

The chain has TRBV7-9 and TRBJ2-3; D may be TRBD2 (6 bases). V gave up 5 bases and J gave up 1 base, with 16 bases separating them. Germline V gene sequence: CDR1 SEHNR, CDR2 FQNEAQ (reference sequence). The CDR3 loop spans 16 amino acids. CDR3 loop: CASSQTRGDGTDTQYF. DNA of the CDR3: TGTGCCAGCAGCCAGACGCGGGGAGATGGCACAGATACGCAGTATTTT. The full variable domain, in which reference TRBV7-9 and TRBJ2-3 provide the parts outside the CDR3, is DTGVSQNPRHKITKRGQNVTFRCDPISEHNRLYWYRQTLGQGPEFLTYFQNEAQLEKSRLLSDRFSAERPKGSFSTLEIQRTEQGDSAMYLCASSQTRGDGTDTQYFGPGTRLTVL.

About this clonotype itself: At one end, the junction sequence differs from germline, possibly due to a read error. The rearrangement links TRBV25-1 to TRBJ1-1; 7 bases agree with TRBD1. The germline gives CDR1 MGHDK, CDR2 SYGVNS. This CDR3 contains 13 residues. CDR3 DNA: TGTACCAGCAGCCTACCAGGGGGCACTGAAGCTTTCTTT. Translated: CTSSLPGGTEAFF.